Following are 31 T cell receptor beta chains from one sample sequenced in a study of cytomegalovirus exposure and HLA in healthy donors. Sequenced by immunoSEQ multiplex PCR; TCRdb stores in-frame clones only, minus some. The table has 120,000 to 150,000 clones, 86% seen once; the top ten hold about 2.8%. Sequencing was carried out using PBMCs. The origin of the receptors is a man aged 18 to 29 in good health and CMV-seronegative.

The sample holds a few counts of this clone. This chain links TRBV6-5 with TRBJ2-7, with D unclear. Germline V gene data show CDR1 as MNHEY and CDR2 as SVGAGI. The CDR3 consists of 13 residues. Trimming stripped 6 bases from V and 7 bases from J, with 16 bases between. CDR3: CASSVQYPQEQYF. CDR3 bases: TGTGCCAGCAGCGTACAGTACCCCCAGGAGCAGTACTTC.

The chain combines TRBV5-1 with TRBJ1-5; a weak D match, TRBD1 (6 bases). The V gene's germline CDR1 is SGHRS and CDR2 YFSETQ. V shed 4 bases and J shed 2 bases, with 10 bases lying between them. The CDR3 spans 14 residues. The CDR3: CASSPDSRNQPQHF. CDR3 DNA: TGCGCCAGCAGCCCGGACAGCCGCAATCAGCCCCAGCATTTT.

The chain is built from TRBV6-5 and TRBJ2-3; no reliable D call. Trimming removed 2 bases at V and 7 bases at J, with 10 bases between. This CDR3 is 13 amino acids long. Germline V lookup: CDR1 MNHEY, CDR2 SVGAGI. CDR3 nucleotides: TGTGCCAGCAGTTACGGGCATTTTAATACGCAGTATTTT. This translates into CASSYGHFNTQYF.

This rearrangement joins TRBV27 to TRBJ2-6, with D perhaps matching TRBD2 (7 bases). The V end was cut by 2 bases, the J end by 0 bases, with 14 bases between. The V gene's germline CDR1 is MNHEY and CDR2 SMNVEV (reference sequence). This CDR3 contains 18 residues. This CDR3 is CASSLMAGAPSGANVLTF. The DNA for the CDR3 is TGTGCCAGCAGTTTAATGGCGGGGGCCCCCTCTGGGGCCAACGTCCTGACTTTC.

This chain links TRBV4-1 with TRBJ1-3; perhaps TRBD1 as D (5 bases). Germline assignment: CDR1 MGHRA and CDR2 YSYEKL. Trimming removed 4 bases from V and 2 bases from J, with 12 bases in between. This CDR3 is 15 amino acids long. The CDR3 here is CASSPQGLPGNTIYF. The CDR3 bases are TGCGCCAGCAGCCCCCAGGGACTCCCTGGAAACACCATATATTTT.

The rearrangement uses TRBV2 and TRBJ2-5, with TRBD2 identical over 12 bases. The germline CDR1 and CDR2 sequences are SNHLY and FYNNEI. The CDR3 is made up of 15 amino acids. CDR3 in amino acids: CAGQRLAGGEETQYF. CDR3 in DNA: TGTGCTGGCCAGCGGCTAGCGGGGGGGGAAGAGACCCAGTACTTC.

The chain couples TRBV13 to TRBJ1-1, with D perhaps TRBD1 (5 bases). Trimming took off 2 bases at V and 0 bases at J, with 10 bases between the two ends. Germline V gene data show CDR1 as PRHDT and CDR2 as FYEKMQ (reference sequence). The CDR3 is made up of 15 amino acids. DNA for the CDR3: TGTGCCAGCAGCTTACGACAGACAATGAACACTGAAGCTTTCTTT. This codes for CASSLRQTMNTEAFF.

The chain combines TRBV2 with TRBJ2-2, with TRBD1 matching 7 bases. The CDR3 extends over 15 amino acids. The V gene end was trimmed by 6 bases and the J gene end by 0 bases; junction bases not matched to a gene: 4. The V gene's germline CDR1 is SNHLY and CDR2 FYNNEI. The CDR3 protein is CASSRDSANTGELFF. DNA for the CDR3: TGTGCCAGCAGCCGGGACAGTGCGAACACCGGGGAGCTGTTTTTT.

CDR3 region: CASKTGGTASYNEQFF. The DNA for the CDR3 is TGTGCCAGCAAAACCGGGGGGACGGCCTCCTACAATGAGCAGTTCTTC. The rearrangement links TRBV5-4 to TRBJ2-1, with 7 positions matching TRBD2. V lost 6 bases to trimming and J lost 0 bases; unmatched junction nucleotides: 9. The CDR3 is 16 residues long. Germline lookup yields CDR1 SGHNT and CDR2 YYREEE (reference sequence).

The chain uses TRBV6-5 and TRBJ1-5, with D unresolved. Germline CDR1 reads MNHEY; CDR2 reads SVGAGI. Trimming took off 5 bases at V and 1 base at J, with 6 bases between the two ends. The CDR3 spans 13 residues. The CDR3 spells CASSIESNQPQHF. CDR3 bases: TGTGCCAGCAGTATAGAGAGCAATCAGCCCCAGCATTTT.

This chain uses TRBV5-1 with TRBJ1-2, with TRBD1 identical over 8 bases. V lost 0 bases to trimming and J lost 4 bases; unmatched junction nucleotides: 14. Germline V gene sequence: CDR1 SGHRS, CDR2 YFSETQ. This CDR3 region has 18 residues. The CDR3 DNA reads TGCGCCAGCAGCTTGGAGGTGGCAGGGGGCGAGTCTAGCTATGGCTACACCTTC. It yields the protein CASSLEVAGGESSYGYTF.

The CDR3 DNA reads as TGTGCCAGCAGCGATACTATCTCCTACGAGCAGTACTTC. The encoded protein is CASSDTISYEQYF. J is TRBJ2-7 and V is TRBV7-9; D is ambiguous. This CDR3 comprises 13 residues. V shed 5 bases and J shed 0 bases, with 8 bases lying between them. Per germline, CDR1 SEHNR and CDR2 FQNEAQ (reference sequence).

The V gene is TRBV7-9, the J gene TRBJ2-2; no clear D gene. The germline V gene has CDR1 SEHNR and CDR2 FQNEAQ (reference sequence). The CDR3 consists of 14 residues. The ends were cut back, 5 bases at V and 6 bases at J, with 13 bases in the middle. The CDR3 bases are TGTGCCAGCAGCCGCATCGAACTTGCCGGGGAGCTGTTTTTT. It yields the protein CASSRIELAGELFF.

The chain recombines TRBV19 with TRBJ1-2; 7 bases map to TRBD1. Unmatched junction bases numbered 5, after V lost 10 bases and J lost 3 bases. The germline gives CDR1 LNHDA, CDR2 SQIVND (reference sequence). There are 12 residues in the CDR3. CDR3 bases: TGTGCCACCGAGGGACAGCACTATGGCTACACCTTC. As protein: CATEGQHYGYTF.

The chain uses TRBV10-3 and TRBJ2-7; 10 bases match TRBD1. Germline CDR1 is ENHRY and CDR2 is SYGVKD. Unmatched junction bases numbered 7, after V lost 4 bases and J lost 4 bases. The CDR3 extends over 15 amino acids. The CDR3 region is CAISGDRGLAYEQYF. The DNA of the CDR3 is TGTGCCATCAGTGGGGACAGGGGTCTGGCGTACGAGCAGTACTTC.

The chain links TRBV4-1 to TRBJ2-4; weak D call: TRBD1 (5 bases). Germline V CDR1 and CDR2: MGHRA, YSYEKL. The CDR3 consists of 18 residues. V lost 0 bases, J lost 7 bases, and 22 bases lay in between. The DNA for the CDR3 is TGCGCCAGCAGCCAAGATAATATCGTTAGGGGAACTGGGAACATTCAGTACTTC. Its translation is CASSQDNIVRGTGNIQYF.

The V gene is TRBV29-1, the J gene TRBJ2-1, with D perhaps TRBD2 (6 bases). Germline V lookup: CDR1 SQVTM, CDR2 ANQGSEA. V gave up 7 bases and J gave up 10 bases, with 8 bases separating them. This CDR3 has 9 amino acids. The CDR3 nucleotides read TGCAGCGCCGGAGGGGAGCAGTTCTTC. Its protein is CSAGGEQFF.

The chain has TRBV29-1 and TRBJ2-1, with TRBD2 identical over 7 bases. This CDR3 is 13 amino acids long. V was clipped by 4 bases and J by 6 bases; unmatched bases: 6. Germline V CDR1 and CDR2: SQVTM, ANQGSEA. Written as DNA, the CDR3 is TGCAGCGTTGTCGAGCGGGGTTTCAATGAGCAGTTCTTC. Protein: CSVVERGFNEQFF.

This clone was recorded only once. This sequence joins TRBV7-9 and TRBJ1-2; no reliable D call. The CDR3 is made up of 17 amino acids. Between the trimmed V and J ends, which lost 5 bases and 0 bases, there was a span of 19 bases. Germline V CDR1 and CDR2: SEHNR, FQNEAQ (reference sequence). This CDR3 reads CASSQPVDGIANYGYTF. CDR3 DNA: TGTGCCAGCAGCCAACCCGTGGACGGGATAGCTAACTATGGCTACACCTTC. The variable domain in full, completed from reference TRBV7-9 and TRBJ1-2, reads DTGVSQNPRHKITKRGQNVTFRCDPISEHNRLYWYRQTLGQGPEFLTYFQNEAQLEKSRLLSDRFSAERPKGSFSTLEIQRTEQGDSAMYLCASSQPVDGIANYGYTFGSGTRLTVV.

J is TRBJ2-1 and V is TRBV10-1, with 12 bases matching TRBD2. The germline gives CDR1 WNHNN, CDR2 SYGVQD (reference sequence). V was pared by 0 bases and J by 8 bases, with 8 bases of the junction left unmatched. The length of the CDR3 is 17 residues. The CDR3 sequence is CASSESAGASGRDEQFF. The CDR3 DNA follows: TGCGCCAGCAGTGAGTCAGCGGGGGCTAGCGGGAGGGATGAGCAGTTCTTC.

The genes are TRBV7-9 and TRBJ1-1, with D possibly being TRBD1 (5 bases). CDR1 is SEHNR, CDR2 FQNEAQ, per germline (reference sequence). Trimming shortened V by 2 bases and J by 6 bases, and 19 bases separated the two germline ends. CDR3 length equals 16 residues. Here the CDR3 DNA reads TGTGCCAGCAGCTTACCTCTTTCGGGAGAGGGGCCTGAAGCTTTCTTT. Protein sequence: CASSLPLSGEGPEAFF.

The chain has TRBV19 and TRBJ2-7; D might be TRBD2 (6 bases). The length of the CDR3 is 15 residues. V lost 3 bases, J lost 0 bases, and 12 bases lay in between. CDR1 and CDR2 (germline): LNHDA, SQIVND (reference sequence). The chain's CDR3 is CASSMGTESSYEQYF. The DNA of the CDR3 is TGTGCCAGTAGTATGGGGACTGAGAGCTCCTACGAGCAGTACTTC.

The chain carries TRBV6-5 and TRBJ1-1, with 11 positions matching TRBD1. V lost 0 bases and J lost 4; bases outside the gene matches: 1. The CDR3 runs to 15 residues. The germline CDR1 and CDR2 sequences are MNHEY and SVGAGI. CDR3 DNA: TGTGCCAGCAGTTACTCCGGGACAGGGGGCACTGAAGCTTTCTTT. Its protein product is CASSYSGTGGTEAFF.

This clone was seen more than once but under ten times. The chain employs TRBV5-1 and TRBJ1-3; 9 bases map to TRBD1. Germline CDR1 reads SGHRS; CDR2 reads YFSETQ. V was clipped by 4 bases and J by 4 bases; unmatched bases: 6. This CDR3 is built from 15 residues. CDR3 nucleotide sequence: TGCGCCAGCAGCATCTGGACAGGGGACGGAAACACCATATATTTT. This encodes CASSIWTGDGNTIYF.

V is TRBV5-4 and J is TRBJ2-1, with no clear D. V was clipped by 0 bases and J by 8 bases, with 12 bases between them. The germline CDR1 and CDR2 sequences are SGHNT and YYREEE (reference sequence). The CDR3 runs to 14 residues. As DNA, the CDR3 is TGTGCCAGCAGCTTGGGTTACAGTCCCCATGAGCAGTTCTTC. Translating it yields CASSLGYSPHEQFF.

V and J are TRBV28 and TRBJ2-1; 9 bases map to TRBD2. Germline loops: CDR1 MDHEN, CDR2 SYDVKM. The CDR3 covers 13 residues. The V and J ends lost 8 bases and 7 bases, in that order; junction bases with no gene match: 6. The CDR3 spells CASVAGDGNEQFF. Here the CDR3 DNA reads TGTGCCAGCGTAGCGGGAGATGGGAATGAGCAGTTCTTC.

The CDR3 DNA is TGTGCCAGCAGCTTTTCAGGGCTCGGGGAGACCCAGTACTTC. This encodes CASSFSGLGETQYF. This chain joins TRBV11-2 and TRBJ2-5, with D possibly matching TRBD1 (5 bases). Germline CDR1 reads SGHAT; CDR2 reads FQNNGV. Trimming removed 3 bases from V and 5 bases from J, with 13 bases in between. The CDR3 is made up of 14 amino acids.

The chain carries TRBV20-1 and TRBJ1-1; D gene ambiguous. V lost 3 bases and J lost 8, with 10 bases in between. The CDR3 loop spans 11 amino acids. Germline assignment: CDR1 DFQATT and CDR2 SNEGSKA (reference sequence). Written as DNA, the CDR3 is TGCAGTGCTAGGGCGAGGATCGAAGCTTTCTTT. This encodes CSARARIEAFF.

The J gene is TRBJ1-3, the V gene TRBV7-9, with D possibly TRBD1 on 5 matching bases. Between the trimmed V and J ends, which lost 4 bases and 4 bases, there was a span of 14 bases. The germline V gene has CDR1 SEHNR and CDR2 FQNEAQ (reference sequence). The CDR3 consists of 15 residues. The CDR3 region is CASSSQGGKGNTIYF. CDR3 DNA sequence: TGTGCCAGCAGCTCGCAGGGAGGAAAAGGAAACACCATATATTTT.

The chain employs TRBV4-3 and TRBJ1-4; tentative D call: TRBD1 (6 bases). From germline, CDR1 is LGHNA and CDR2 YSLEER. Trimming pared 3 bases from V and 1 base from J, leaving 12 bases between. The CDR3 length is 16 residues. CDR3 region: CASSQYRARTNEKLFF. The CDR3 coding sequence is TGCGCCAGCAGCCAGTACAGGGCGCGAACTAATGAAAAACTGTTTTTT.

This chain connects TRBV27 to TRBJ2-7; D might be TRBD2 (6 bases). In germline, CDR1 is MNHEY, CDR2 SMNVEV (reference sequence). Trimming cost V 5 bases and J 2 bases, with 13 bases left between them. The CDR3 loop spans 14 amino acids. The CDR3 spells CASSPGLGPYEQYF. The DNA for the CDR3 is TGTGCCAGCAGTCCGGGACTGGGTCCCTACGAGCAGTACTTC.